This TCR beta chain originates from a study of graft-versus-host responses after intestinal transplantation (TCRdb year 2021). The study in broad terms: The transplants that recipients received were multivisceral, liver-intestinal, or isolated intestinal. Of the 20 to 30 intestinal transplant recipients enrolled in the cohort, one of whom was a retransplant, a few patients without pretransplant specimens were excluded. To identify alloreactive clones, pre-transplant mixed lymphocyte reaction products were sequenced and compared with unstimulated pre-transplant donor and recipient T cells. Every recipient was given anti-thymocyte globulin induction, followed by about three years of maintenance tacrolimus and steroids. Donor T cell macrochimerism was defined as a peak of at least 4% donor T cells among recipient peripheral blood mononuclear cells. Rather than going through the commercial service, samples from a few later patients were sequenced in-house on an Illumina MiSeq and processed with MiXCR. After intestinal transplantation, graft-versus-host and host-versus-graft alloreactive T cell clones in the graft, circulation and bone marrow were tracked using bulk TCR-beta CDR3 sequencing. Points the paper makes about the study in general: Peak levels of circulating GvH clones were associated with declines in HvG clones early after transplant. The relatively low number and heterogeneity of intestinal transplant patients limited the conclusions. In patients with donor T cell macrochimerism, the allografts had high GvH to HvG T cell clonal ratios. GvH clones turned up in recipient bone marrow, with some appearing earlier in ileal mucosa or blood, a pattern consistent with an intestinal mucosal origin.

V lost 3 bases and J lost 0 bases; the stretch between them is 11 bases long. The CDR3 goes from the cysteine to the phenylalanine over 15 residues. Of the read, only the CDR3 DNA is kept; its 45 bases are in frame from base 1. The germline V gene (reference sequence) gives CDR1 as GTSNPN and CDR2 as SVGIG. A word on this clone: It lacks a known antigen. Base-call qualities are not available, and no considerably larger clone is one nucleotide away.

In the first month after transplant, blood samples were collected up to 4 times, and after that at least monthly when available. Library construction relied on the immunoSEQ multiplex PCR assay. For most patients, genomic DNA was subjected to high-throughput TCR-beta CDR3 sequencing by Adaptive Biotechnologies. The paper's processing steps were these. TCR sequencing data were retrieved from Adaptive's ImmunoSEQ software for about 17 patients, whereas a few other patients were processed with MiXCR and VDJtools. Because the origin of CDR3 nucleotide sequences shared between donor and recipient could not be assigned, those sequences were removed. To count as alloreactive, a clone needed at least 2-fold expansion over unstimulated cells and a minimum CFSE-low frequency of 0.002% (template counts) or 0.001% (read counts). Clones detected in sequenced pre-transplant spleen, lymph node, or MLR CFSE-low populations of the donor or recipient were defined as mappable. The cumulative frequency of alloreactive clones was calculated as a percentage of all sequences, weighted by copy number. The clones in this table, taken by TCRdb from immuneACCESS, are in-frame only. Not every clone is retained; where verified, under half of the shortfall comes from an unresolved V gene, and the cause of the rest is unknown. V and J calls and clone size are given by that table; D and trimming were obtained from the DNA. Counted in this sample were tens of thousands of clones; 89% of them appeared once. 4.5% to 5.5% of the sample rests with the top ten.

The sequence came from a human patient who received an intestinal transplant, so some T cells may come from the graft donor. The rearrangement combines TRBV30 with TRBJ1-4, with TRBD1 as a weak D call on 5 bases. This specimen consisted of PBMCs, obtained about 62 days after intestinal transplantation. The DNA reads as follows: TGTGCCTGGAGCCTCGGGACGGCAACTAATGAAAAACTGTTTTTT. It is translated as CAWSLGTATNEKLFF.